Here is one TCR beta chain with its context. People who had autoimmune disease history or systemic immunosuppression were excluded. At baseline, cycle 4 day 1, and cycle 7 day 1, blood was sampled. The junction had 12 bases not matched to a gene; V was cut back by 2 bases and J by 2 bases. This CDR3 is 17 amino acids long. CDR1 and CDR2 (germline): SGHRS, YFSETQ. This entry comes from a study of OX40 agonist ivuxolimab in advanced cancers. Overall study context: Ivuxolimab, an agonistic anti-OX40 (CD134) antibody, was given to patients.

The method was immunoSEQ multiplex PCR; TCRdb's version includes in-frame clones alone and lacks a portion of them. The sample consists of about 130,000 clones, 93% of them appearing once. This clonotype originated in an adult with an advanced solid tumor such as melanoma, head and neck, liver or kidney cancer. The sequences come from CD4+ or CD8+ T cells sorted from blood, collected in a trial of the OX40 agonist ivuxolimab. The chain links TRBV5-1 to TRBJ1-2, with 7 bases matching TRBD1. Written as DNA, the CDR3 is TGCGCCAGCAGCTTAGCTCCACGGGAGGGGGCCAACTATGGCTACACCTTC. Translated, it gives CASSLAPREGANYGYTF. The full variable domain, rest sourced from reference TRBV5-1 and TRBJ1-2, is KAGVTQTPRYLIKTRGQQVTLSCSPISGHRSVSWYQQTPGQGLQFLFEYFSETQRNKGNFPGRFSGRQFSNSRSEMNVSTLELGDSALYLCASSLAPREGANYGYTFGSGTRLTVV.